This entry lists 10 T cell receptor beta chains sequenced from one sample in a study of blood T cell repertoires in COVID-19 (dated by TCRdb to about 2020). Libraries were constructed by the immunoSEQ multiplex PCR assay. Here the immuneACCESS table is served through TCRdb, limited to in-frame sequences with V and J called. Missing clones are a known gap in these copies; in checked studies unresolved V genes cover under half, and the rest lacks a known reason. Within this sample are 200,000 to 250,000 clones, with 92% of them counted one time only. The ten largest clones add up to approximately 0.77% of the sample. The sequencing input was peripheral blood. The receptors here all came from a man in his sixties with COVID-19, enrolled during active disease.

This clone is a singleton in its sample. This rearrangement joins TRBV6-6 to TRBJ1-3, with D possibly TRBD1 on 5 matching bases. CDR3 length: 15 amino acids. The ends were cut back, 0 bases at V and 1 base at J, with 7 bases in the middle. The germline CDR1 and CDR2 sequences are MNHNY and SVGAGI (reference sequence). The CDR3 DNA reads as TGTGCCAGCAGTTACTCAGGGGCATCTGGAAACACCATATATTTT. Translating gives CASSYSGASGNTIYF.

The chain couples TRBV5-5 to TRBJ1-5, with unresolved D. The V and J ends lost 2 bases and 11 bases respectively, with 17 bases between them. This CDR3 is 14 amino acids long. The V gene's germline CDR1 is SGHKS and CDR2 YYEKEE (reference sequence). The chain's CDR3 is CASSFIMGPGAQHF. CDR3 bases: TGTGCCAGCAGCTTTATAATGGGCCCCGGGGCCCAGCATTTT.

Notes on this clone: The same CDR3 arises from other DNA sequences in this sample as well. The rearrangement joins TRBV18 to TRBJ1-2; possible D gene TRBD1, 6 bases. Germline-derived CDR1 and CDR2 are KGHSH and LQKENI. V shed 3 bases and J shed 2 bases, with 7 bases lying between them. CDR3 length: 13 amino acids. CDR3 sequence: CASSPDRNYGYTF. The CDR3 region has the DNA TGTGCCAGCTCACCCGACAGGAACTATGGCTACACCTTC.

The chain links TRBV3-1 (or the pseudogene TRBV3-2) to TRBJ1-5; 9 bases align to TRBD1. This CDR3 contains 17 residues. V shed 0 bases, J shed 0 bases, and the junction held 3 bases outside the gene matches. Germline loops: CDR1 LGHDT, CDR2 YNNKEL (reference sequence). The CDR3, as DNA: TGTGCCAGCAGCCAAGATTGGACAGGGGATAGCAATCAGCCCCAGCATTTT. This encodes CASSQDWTGDSNQPQHF.

The genes are TRBV6-1 and TRBJ1-6; D gene unclear. Germline assignment: CDR1 MNHNS and CDR2 SASEGT. V was trimmed by 3 bases and J by 9 bases, leaving 12 bases between them. This CDR3 has 14 amino acids. CDR3 in DNA: TGTGCCAGCAGTGAGGAGGGCCTGGTTTCACCCCTCCACTTT. Protein: CASSEEGLVSPLHF.

The CDR3 reads CASSYGPTGQPQHF. The CDR3 nucleotides read TGTGCCAGCAGTTACGGTCCCACGGGGCAGCCCCAGCATTTT. V usage is TRBV27 and J usage is TRBJ1-5; D gene uncertain. This CDR3 comprises 14 residues. Deletions cut 4 bases from V and 7 bases from J, with 14 bases between. CDR1 is MNHEY and CDR2 is SMNVEV in the germline V gene (reference sequence).

The CDR3 sequence: CASSLETAGAYEQYF. The CDR3 nucleotides read TGTGCCAGCAGCTTAGAGACGGCAGGGGCCTACGAGCAGTACTTC. The J gene is TRBJ2-7, the V gene TRBV11-2; a weak D match, TRBD1 (6 bases). Germline V gene data show CDR1 as SGHAT and CDR2 as FQNNGV. The CDR3 consists of 15 residues. V lost 0 bases and J lost 2, with 11 bases in between.

The chain is built from TRBV12-3 or TRBV12-4 and TRBJ2-2; TRBD2 might be the D (5 bases). The CDR3 consists of 11 residues. V dropped 7 bases and J dropped 8 bases, with 8 bases sitting between them. CDR3 amino acids: CASKRGGELFF. CDR3 DNA sequence: TGTGCCAGCAAGCGAGGGGGGGAGCTGTTTTTT.

This clone appeared a few times. The V call is TRBV10-3, the J call TRBJ1-6; the D gene is possibly TRBD1 (5 bases). In germline, CDR1 is ENHRY, CDR2 SYGVKD. V shed 3 bases and J shed 4 bases, with 10 bases lying between them. CDR3 length: 15 amino acids. CDR3 sequence reads: CAISEGAGYNSPLHF. In nucleotides, the CDR3 is TGTGCCATCAGTGAAGGGGCCGGATATAATTCACCCCTCCACTTT.

The chain employs TRBV10-3 and TRBJ1-1; D might be TRBD1 (5 bases). The germline V and J ends were trimmed by 2 bases and 3 bases, with 10 bases remaining between them. The CDR3 is 14 residues long. Germline V lookup: CDR1 ENHRY, CDR2 SYGVKD. DNA of the CDR3: TGTGCCATCAGTGAGACAGGAAGGGACACTGAAGCTTTCTTT. This translates into CAISETGRDTEAFF.